This TCR beta chain was found in a study of blood T cell repertoires in COVID-19. The protocol was immunoSEQ multiplex PCR, while the TCRdb copy is restricted to in-frame clones and leaves out a portion. The repertoire has hundreds of thousands of clones, around 89% of them found once; the top ten carry 0.95% to 1.1%. CDR3 length: 15 residues. Between the trimmed V and J ends, which lost 7 bases and 0 bases, there was a span of 11 bases. Germline assignment: CDR1 SGDLS and CDR2 YYNGEE. This clone has just one count. The sequence came from a man between 18 and 35 years old who had recovered from COVID-19. Sequencing was carried out using PBMCs or T cells enriched from blood (not recorded which). The V call is TRBV9, the J call TRBJ1-6, with D possibly matching TRBD1 (5 bases). The CDR3 protein is CASAGPSSYNSPLHF. The DNA for the CDR3 is TGTGCCAGCGCGGGGCCGAGCTCCTATAATTCACCCCTCCACTTT.